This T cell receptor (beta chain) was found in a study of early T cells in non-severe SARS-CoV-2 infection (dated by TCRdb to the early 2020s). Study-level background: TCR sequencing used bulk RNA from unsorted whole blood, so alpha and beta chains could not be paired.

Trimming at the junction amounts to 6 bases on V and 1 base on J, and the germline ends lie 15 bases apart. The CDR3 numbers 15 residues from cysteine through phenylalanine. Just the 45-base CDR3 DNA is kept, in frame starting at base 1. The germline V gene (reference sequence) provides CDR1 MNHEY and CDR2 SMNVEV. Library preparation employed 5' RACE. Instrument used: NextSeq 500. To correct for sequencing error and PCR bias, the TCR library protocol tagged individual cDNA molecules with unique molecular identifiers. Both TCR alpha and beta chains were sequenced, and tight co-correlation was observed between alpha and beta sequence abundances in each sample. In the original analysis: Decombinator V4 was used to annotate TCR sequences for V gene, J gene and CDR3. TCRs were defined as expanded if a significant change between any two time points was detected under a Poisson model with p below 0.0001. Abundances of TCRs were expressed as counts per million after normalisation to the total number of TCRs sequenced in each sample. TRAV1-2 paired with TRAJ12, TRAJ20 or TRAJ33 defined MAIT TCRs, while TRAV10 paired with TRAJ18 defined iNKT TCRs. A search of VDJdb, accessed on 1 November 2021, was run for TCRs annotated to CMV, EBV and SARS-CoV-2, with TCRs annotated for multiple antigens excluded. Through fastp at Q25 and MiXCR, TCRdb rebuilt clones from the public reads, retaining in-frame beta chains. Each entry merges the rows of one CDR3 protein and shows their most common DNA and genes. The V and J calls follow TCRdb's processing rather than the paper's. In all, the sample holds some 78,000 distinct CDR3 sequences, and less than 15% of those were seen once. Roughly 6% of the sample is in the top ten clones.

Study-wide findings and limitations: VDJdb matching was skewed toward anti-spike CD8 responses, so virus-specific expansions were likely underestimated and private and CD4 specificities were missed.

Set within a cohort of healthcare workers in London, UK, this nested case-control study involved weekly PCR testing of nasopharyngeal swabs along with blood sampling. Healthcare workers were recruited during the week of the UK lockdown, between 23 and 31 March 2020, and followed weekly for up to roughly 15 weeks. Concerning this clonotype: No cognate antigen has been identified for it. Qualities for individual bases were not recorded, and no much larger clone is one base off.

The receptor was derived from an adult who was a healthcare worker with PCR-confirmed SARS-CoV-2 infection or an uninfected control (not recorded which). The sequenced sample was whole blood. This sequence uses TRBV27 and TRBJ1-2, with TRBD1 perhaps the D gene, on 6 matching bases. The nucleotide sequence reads TGTGCCAGCAGCCCCAATGACAGGTTTAACTATGGCTACACCTTC. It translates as CASSPNDRFNYGYTF.